The sequence of this TCR beta chain was determined in a study of shared clonotypes between healthy human individuals. Study-level results: Represented diversity, genetic and exposure-history alike, was limited by few donors.

Per the germline V gene, CDR1 is SGHTA and CDR2 is FQGNSA. The V and J ends lost 9 bases and 6 bases respectively, with 21 bases between them. The CDR3 is made up of 15 amino acids. Worth noting for this clone: Its antigen remains unknown.

Deep-level running was used for the assay. Only in-frame clones appear in the TCRdb table, and some are missing; sequencing was by immunoSEQ multiplex PCR. The repertoire consists of over a million clones, with about 77% occurring once and the leading ten covering over 1.3%. Sequencing was performed on memory CD4+ T cells sorted from blood. This sample's subset: CD45RA-negative fraction. The source of this sequence is a man between 18 and 35 years old in good health. The V call is TRBV7-2, the J call TRBJ2-1, with D possibly matching TRBD2 (6 bases). The CDR3 DNA sequence: TGTGCCAGTACCTCGGGGGTGGTCGTTCTCAATGAGCAGTTCTTC. Translated: CASTSGVVVLNEQFF.